One sample yielded the 13 T cell receptor beta chains listed below, sequenced in a study of T cell responses to AZD1222 COVID-19 vaccine. TCRdb keeps only in-frame clones here, not all; method: immunoSEQ multiplex PCR. In the table there are some 180,000 clones, 80% to 95% of which are singletons. The specimen comprised peripheral blood, sampled on day 0 of AZD1222 vaccination. All receptors come from an adult in good health.

The rearrangement links TRBV4-1 to TRBJ1-1; D perhaps matches TRBD1 (6 bases). Germline V gene lookup returns CDR1 MGHRA and CDR2 YSYEKL. The CDR3 totals 12 residues. Between the trimmed V and J ends, which lost 9 bases and 6 bases, there was a span of 14 bases. Here the CDR3 reads CASAGAGAEAFF. The CDR3 coding sequence is TGCGCCAGTGCAGGGGCAGGGGCTGAAGCTTTCTTT.

Here the CDR3 DNA reads TGTGCCACCAGCAGAGGAGGCCTCAGGAGCTACACCTTC. Its protein product is CATSRGGLRSYTF. V is TRBV15 and J is TRBJ1-2; D gene unclear. Germline assignment: CDR1 LNHNV and CDR2 YYDKDF (reference sequence). This CDR3 region has 13 residues. V lost 1 base and J 9 bases, leaving 12 bases between the germline ends.

This rearrangement joins TRBV10-2 to TRBJ1-2; D not certain. The CDR3 length is 13 residues. Germline values: CDR1 WSHSY, CDR2 SAAADI. Trimming removed 2 bases at V and 4 bases at J, with 8 bases between. The chain's CDR3 is CASSEVGLYGYTF. Written as DNA, the CDR3 is TGCGCCAGCAGTGAGGTGGGCCTCTATGGCTACACCTTC.

The chain joins TRBV5-1 to TRBJ2-5; D is unclear. CDR3 size: 13 residues. The germline V gene encodes CDR1 SGHRS and CDR2 YFSETQ. V dropped 3 bases and J dropped 2 bases, with 8 bases sitting between them. CDR3 nucleotide sequence: TGCGCCAGCAGCTCGACAAATCAAGAGACCCAGTACTTC. It encodes CASSSTNQETQYF.

The chain uses TRBV30 and TRBJ1-3; D is unclear. This CDR3 has 13 amino acids. Trimming pared 1 base from V and 4 bases from J, leaving 8 bases between. Germline CDR1 is GTSNPN and CDR2 is SVGIG (reference sequence). Here the CDR3 reads CAWSALAGNTIYF. In DNA form, the CDR3 reads TGTGCCTGGAGTGCCCTGGCCGGAAACACCATATATTTT.

V and J are TRBV10-3 and TRBJ2-3; possible D gene TRBD1, 6 bases. From germline, CDR1 is ENHRY and CDR2 SYGVKD. The CDR3 length is 17 residues. V was pared by 3 bases and J by 0 bases, with 16 bases between. CDR3 nucleotides: TGTGCCATCAGTGACCTTCTTGAGAGGGGGAGCACAGATACGCAGTATTTT. Its protein is CAISDLLERGSTDTQYF.

The rearrangement links TRBV7-9 to TRBJ1-2, with 7 bases fitting TRBD1. Trimming at V came to 4 bases and at J to 0 bases, leaving 5 bases not matched to a gene. This CDR3 has 15 residues. Germline values: CDR1 SEHNR, CDR2 FQNEAQ (reference sequence). The CDR3 spells CASSSTGLANYGYTF. The CDR3 region has the DNA TGTGCCAGCAGCTCGACAGGGCTCGCTAACTATGGCTACACCTTC.

The rearrangement links TRBV19 to TRBJ1-2; TRBD1 agrees at 10 bases. V was pared by 6 bases and J by 0 bases, with 13 bases of the junction left unmatched. The CDR3 has 18 amino acids. CDR1 and CDR2 from the germline V gene are LNHDA and SQIVND (reference sequence). For the CDR3, the DNA is TGTGCCAGTAGCGAATTAAGAGGGACAGGGGAGTCTAACTATGGCTACACCTTC. Its translation: CASSELRGTGESNYGYTF. The whole variable domain, filled in from reference TRBV19 and TRBJ1-2, reads DGGITQSPKYLFRKEGQNVTLSCEQNLNHDAMYWYRQDPGQGLRLIYYSQIVNDFQKGDIAEGYSVSREKKESFPLTVTSAQKNPTAFYLCASSELRGTGESNYGYTFGSGTRLTVV.

The chain links TRBV7-9 to TRBJ1-2, with 7 bases that match TRBD1. This CDR3 region has 13 residues. Unmatched junction bases numbered 4, after V lost 5 bases and J lost 4 bases. Germline V gives CDR1 SEHNR, CDR2 FQNEAQ (reference sequence). The DNA for the CDR3 is TGTGCCAGCAGCCGGGACAGCCTCTATGGCTACACCTTC. This codes for CASSRDSLYGYTF.

The rearrangement links TRBV24-1 to TRBJ2-2; 7 bases align to TRBD1. Germline V gene sequence: CDR1 KGHDR, CDR2 SFDVKD. The junction had 5 bases not matched to a gene; V was cut back by 7 bases and J by 1 base. This CDR3 is 15 amino acids long. The CDR3 sequence: CATSPGQLNTGELFF. The CDR3 nucleotides read TGTGCCACCAGCCCGGGACAGCTGAACACCGGGGAGCTGTTTTTT.

The CDR3 reads CATSDLGGRTDTQYF. The CDR3 DNA reads as TGTGCCACCAGTGATTTAGGAGGACGCACAGATACGCAGTATTTT. The chain has TRBV24-1 and TRBJ2-3, with D maybe TRBD2 (5 bases). The germline CDR1 and CDR2 sequences are KGHDR and SFDVKD. The germline V and J ends were trimmed by 1 base and 1 base, with 8 bases remaining between them. The CDR3 extends over 15 amino acids.

The V call is TRBV29-1, the J call TRBJ2-1; 11 bases are a match to TRBD2. CDR3 size: 14 residues. V lost 8 bases to trimming and J lost 4 bases; unmatched junction nucleotides: 7. Per germline, CDR1 SQVTM and CDR2 ANQGSEA. CDR3 region: CSFVGTSGYNEQFF. CDR3 nucleotide sequence: TGCAGCTTCGTCGGGACTAGCGGATACAATGAGCAGTTCTTC.

The rearrangement uses TRBV6-1 and TRBJ2-7; 7 positions match TRBD1. CDR3 length: 13 amino acids. Germline V gene data show CDR1 as MNHNS and CDR2 as SASEGT. With 3 bases clipped from V and 3 bases from J, the junction kept 2 bases outside the gene matches. The CDR3 DNA reads as TGTGCCAGCAGTGAGACAGGGATCTACGAGCAGTACTTC. This codes for CASSETGIYEQYF.